The rows below give T cell receptor beta chains drawn from one sample of a study of Ad26.COV2.S vaccination and SARS-CoV-2 variants. The table came from immunoSEQ multiplex PCR; TCRdb's copy has only in-frame clones and leaves some out. The sample yields about 400,000 clones, about 88% seen once. The sequencing here drew on peripheral blood, taken in a trial of Ad26.COV2.S vaccine versus placebo. The receptors stem from a person aged 18-60 years who received the Ad26.COV2.S COVID-19 vaccine or a placebo. Both conserved end residues are part of each CDR3. The D gene is left open where the match is weak. A row's size may be missing; if present it is once, few, many or a size class.

v_gene,abundance,j_gene,d_gene,CDR3nt,CDR3aa
TRBV7-2,-,TRBJ1-2,-,TGTGCCAGCAGCTTAGCGAGCGGAGCTAACTATGGCTACACCTTC,CASSLASGANYGYTF
TRBV18,-,TRBJ2-2,-,TGTGCCAGCTCACCCGGACATCCAGCGAACACCGGGGAGCTGTTTTTT,CASSPGHPANTGELFF
TRBV5-5,-,TRBJ1-1,-,TGTGCCAGCAGCTTGGAGGGGCCAGCGACTGAAGCTTTCTTT,CASSLEGPATEAFF
TRBV28,-,TRBJ1-1,-,TGTGCCAGCAGTTTATATGGGGGACGGAACACTGAAGCTTTCTTT,CASSLYGGRNTEAFF
TRBV4-3,-,TRBJ1-6,TRBD1,TGCGCCAGCAGCCCGGACGGACAGGGACTCTATAATTCACCCCTCCACTTT,CASSPDGQGLYNSPLHF
TRBV4-2,-,TRBJ1-1,-,TGTGCCAGCAGCCAAGATGGTAGCACTGAGAACACTGAAGCTTTCTTT,CASSQDGSTENTEAFF
TRBV4-3,-,TRBJ2-2,-,TGCGCCAGCAGCCAAGATCGGACCGGGGAGCTGTTTTTT,CASSQDRTGELFF
TRBV4-1,-,TRBJ2-7,-,TGCGCCAGCAGCCAAGGGCGGCTAGGCTACGAGCAGTACTTC,CASSQGRLGYEQYF
TRBV19,-,TRBJ2-2,-,TGTGCCAGTAGTAGGACCCTGTCCCTGTTTTTT,CASSRTLSLFF
TRBV7-2,-,TRBJ1-2,-,TGTGCCAGCAGCTTAGCTCTAGGGATCAGCTATGGCTACACCTTC,CASSLALGISYGYTF
TRBV11-3,-,TRBJ2-5,-,TGTGCCAGCAGCTTAGGAACAGGGACAGAGACCCAGTACTTC,CASSLGTGTETQYF
TRBV6-1,-,TRBJ1-4,-,TGTGCCAGCAGTGAAGCGCCTCTTGGGAAACTGTTTTTT,CASSEAPLGKLFF
TRBV27,-,TRBJ1-3,-,TGTGCCAGCAAGTCTAATACTGGAAACACCATATATTTT,CASKSNTGNTIYF
TRBV10-3,-,TRBJ2-7,TRBD1,TGTGCCATCAGTGGAGACAGGGAGCACTACGAGCAGTACTTC,CAISGDREHYEQYF
TRBV30,-,TRBJ1-2,-,TGTGCCTGGAGTCCCTTTGTGAGGATCTCAAAAGAAATCTATGGCTACACCTTC,CAWSPFVRISKEIYGYTF
TRBV14,-,TRBJ2-2,-,TGTGCCAGCAGCCAAGCCCGACAAGTCGGGGAGCTGTTTTTT,CASSQARQVGELFF
TRBV12-5,-,TRBJ1-2,-,TGTGCTAGTGGTTTGTCCCGGTTTGACAAGTACTATGGCTACACCTTC,CASGLSRFDKYYGYTF
TRBV13,-,TRBJ1-2,-,TGTGCCAGCAGCTTAGGTGGTAAAGGACTGTCGATTTATGGCTACACCTTC,CASSLGGKGLSIYGYTF
TRBV5-4,-,TRBJ2-2,TRBD2,TGTGCCAGCAGCTCACTAGCGGGGGCCAACACCGGGGAGCTGTTTTTT,CASSSLAGANTGELFF
TRBV5-4,-,TRBJ2-7,-,TGTGCCAGCAGCTGGGGGCGAGGAAGCTCCTACGAGCAGTACTTC,CASSWGRGSSYEQYF
TRBV6-1,-,TRBJ2-1,TRBD2,TGTGCCAGCAGTGAGGGGAGCGGGGGTTACAATGAGCAGTTCTTC,CASSEGSGGYNEQFF
TRBV5-1,-,TRBJ1-1,-,TGCGCCAGCAGCTTGGAATCCGGGCAGAACACTGAAGCTTTCTTT,CASSLESGQNTEAFF
TRBV24-1,once,TRBJ1-1,-,TGTGCCACCAGTGTAGCCGGGGTCGGGCAATTGGCTGAAGCTTTCTTT,CATSVAGVGQLAEAFF
TRBV6-5,-,TRBJ1-5,TRBD1,TGTGCCAGCAGTTACTCGCAGGGGGGGAATCAGCCCCAGCATTTT,CASSYSQGGNQPQHF
TRBV7-2,-,TRBJ1-3,-,TGTGCCAGCAGGACGGGGACTGCCGGAAACACCATATATTTT,CASRTGTAGNTIYF
TRBV6-2/TRBV6-3,few,TRBJ1-5,-,TGTGCCAGCAGTTACGCCCTTAATCAGCCCCAGCATTTT,CASSYALNQPQHF
TRBV5-1,-,TRBJ2-7,TRBD1,TGCGCCAGCAGCTGGACAGGGGAGGCATACCGCGAGCAGTACTTC,CASSWTGEAYREQYF
TRBV19,-,TRBJ2-7,-,TGTGCCAGTAGTTCCAGGGGGAGGAACGAGCAGTACTTC,CASSSRGRNEQYF
TRBV30,-,TRBJ1-4,-,TGTGCCTGCACTCGTGGGGATGAAAAACTGTTTTTT,CACTRGDEKLFF
TRBV10-1,-,TRBJ1-5,-,TGCGCCTCCAGTCAAGGGGCAGATAGCAATCAGCCCCAGCATTTT,CASSQGADSNQPQHF
TRBV7-9,-,TRBJ1-2,TRBD1,TGTGCCAGCAGCTTGACGACAGGGGCCGGCTACACCTTC,CASSLTTGAGYTF
TRBV30,-,TRBJ1-1,-,TGTGCCTGGAGGGTTCAATTATTGAGGGGAGAAATGAACACTGAAGCTTTCTTT,CAWRVQLLRGEMNTEAFF
TRBV5-1,-,TRBJ2-3,-,TGCGCCAGCAGCGCCGTAGAGCGGCACACAGATACGCAGTATTTT,CASSAVERHTDTQYF
TRBV6-1,-,TRBJ1-5,-,TGTGCCAGCAGTGAAGCAAGGGGTGGTCAGCCCCAGCATTTT,CASSEARGGQPQHF
TRBV2,-,TRBJ2-3,TRBD2,TGTGCCCCCGCCCAGGCTAGCGGGGGGGCAGATACGCAGTATTTT,CAPAQASGGADTQYF